The entry below gives a single TCR beta chain sequence along with its context. Its antigen remains unknown. Within Nashville, Tennessee resided all donors, each a Caucasian adult. The data originate from a study of shared clonotypes between healthy human individuals. Whole-study results and caveats: Researchers sampled blood only, noting tissue repertoires likely differ.

The authors split each subset's genomic DNA evenly across several immunoSEQ plates. Approximately 30,000 T cell genomes, or around 0.3 ug DNA, went into unsorted PBMC replicate PCRs. Sequencing used immunoSEQ multiplex PCR; TCRdb keeps in-frame clones, though not all of them. Of roughly 500,000 clones in the sample, 81% were seen once. Germline CDR1 reads SQVTM; CDR2 reads ANQGSEA. The CDR3 runs to 15 residues. Between the trimmed V and J ends, which lost 1 base and 2 bases, there was a span of 14 bases. The chain couples TRBV29-1 to TRBJ2-5; the D is unclear. Sequences were obtained from PBMCs. This clonotype was sampled from a woman in her thirties or forties in good health. Some clones in this sample may be carry-over from other donors' samples. CDR3 sequence: CSVEVPDWKQETQYF. DNA of the CDR3: TGCAGCGTTGAAGTCCCAGACTGGAAACAAGAGACCCAGTACTTC. Together with reference TRBV29-1 and TRBJ2-5, the CDR3 gives the full variable domain: SAVISQKPSRDICQRGTSLTIQCQVDSQVTMMFWYRQQPGQSLTLIATANQGSEATYESGFVIDKFPISRPNLTFSTLTVSNMSPEDSSIYLCSVEVPDWKQETQYFGPGTRLLVL.